A single sample is the source of the 29 T cell receptor beta chains below, sequenced in a study of cytomegalovirus exposure and HLA in healthy donors. PCR involved 60 Vbeta and 13 Jbeta primers. The method was immunoSEQ multiplex PCR; TCRdb's version includes in-frame clones alone and lacks a portion of them. The sample consists of over 200,000 clones, about four fifths of them appearing once. Sequenced: PBMCs. These receptors all come from a woman in her thirties or forties in good health and CMV-seropositive.

The chain's CDR3 is CASSADRGPTEAFF. CDR3 sequence (DNA): TGTGCCAGCAGCGCCGACAGGGGGCCCACTGAAGCTTTCTTT. The chain employs TRBV7-3 and TRBJ1-1; 10 bases are shared with TRBD1. The CDR3 totals 14 residues. The J segment lost 4 bases and the V segment lost 5 bases, leaving 4 bases of the junction unmatched. Per the germline V gene, CDR1 is SGHTA and CDR2 is FQGTGA.

Only one count was recorded for this clone. The V and J genes are TRBV13 and TRBJ1-5; 8 bases are shared with TRBD1. CDR1 PRHDT and CDR2 FYEKMQ come from the germline V gene (reference sequence). Germline trimming cut 4 bases from V and 4 bases from J; bases unmatched to any gene: 6. The CDR3 spans 15 residues. As DNA, the CDR3 is TGTGCCAGCAGCTCCAGGGGGCGCGGGAATCAGCCCCAGCATTTT. This translates into CASSSRGRGNQPQHF.

The rearrangement joins TRBV21-1 to TRBJ1-3; the DNA was not used to check the table's D call, TRBD1. TRBV21-1 is recorded as a pseudogene. The CDR3 extends over 15 amino acids. This CDR3 reads CASSKGGFGGNTIYF. The CDR3 DNA sequence: TGTGCCAGCAGCAAAGGGGGCTTCGGAGGAAACACCATATATTTT.

The CDR3 nucleotides read TGTGCCAGCAGCGGCGGGACTAGCGGGAGGGCTACCTACAATGAGCAGTTCTTC. Translating it yields CASSGGTSGRATYNEQFF. The genes are TRBV5-6 and TRBJ2-1, with 16 bases lining up with TRBD2. Trimming cost V 4 bases and J 2 bases; bases outside gene matches: 6. The germline V gene encodes CDR1 SGHDT and CDR2 YYEEEE. This CDR3 has 18 residues.

As for this clone: The identical CDR3 is also encoded by other nucleotide sequences in the sample. The CDR3 reads CASRPVSSGNTIYF. In DNA, the CDR3 is TGTGCCAGCAGGCCGGTGAGCTCTGGAAACACCATATATTTT. The rearrangement uses TRBV6-1 and TRBJ1-3, with unresolved D. Germline V gene sequence: CDR1 MNHNS, CDR2 SASEGT. Trimming stripped 6 bases from V and 0 bases from J, with 9 bases between. This CDR3 has 14 residues.

Here the CDR3 reads CATSRGSFNGYTF. CDR3 DNA sequence: TGTGCCACCAGCAGGGGCTCGTTTAATGGCTACACCTTC. The chain employs TRBV15 and TRBJ1-2; D is undetermined. Looked up from germline, CDR1 is LNHNV and CDR2 is YYDKDF (reference sequence). V dropped 3 bases and J dropped 6 bases, with 11 bases sitting between them. The CDR3 covers 13 residues.

V gene TRBV7-2 combines with J gene TRBJ2-4; 7 bases are shared with TRBD1. The CDR3 has 15 amino acids. The germline V gene encodes CDR1 SGHTA and CDR2 FQGNSA. V shed 5 bases and J 0 bases; nucleotides not matched to a gene: 4. DNA for the CDR3: TGTGCCAGCAGCGCTGGGACAGCAGCCAAAAACATTCAGTACTTC. This translates into CASSAGTAAKNIQYF.

The CDR3 loop reads CASSMTGSYEQYF. CDR3 nucleotides: TGCGCCAGCAGTATGACAGGCTCCTACGAGCAGTACTTC. V gene TRBV23-1 combines with J gene TRBJ2-7, with D possibly being TRBD1 (6 bases). TRBV23-1 is filed as an ORF, its function uncertain. Between the trimmed V and J ends, which lost 5 bases and 0 bases, there was a span of 8 bases. The CDR3 covers 13 residues.

J is TRBJ1-2 and V is TRBV6-4, with 8 bases matching TRBD1. CDR3 size: 13 residues. Germline assignment: CDR1 MRHNA and CDR2 SNTAGT. Unmatched junction bases numbered 5, after V lost 4 bases and J lost 7 bases. Here the CDR3 DNA reads TGTGCCAGCAGTGCGCAGGGGGCTGGTGGCTACACCTTC. Its translation: CASSAQGAGGYTF.

The CDR3 here is CASSITRTGRSTGELFF. The CDR3 bases are TGTGCCAGTAGTATAACCCGGACAGGGAGGAGCACCGGGGAGCTGTTTTTT. The chain employs TRBV19 and TRBJ2-2, with 8 nucleotides matching TRBD1. This CDR3 spans 17 amino acids. Germline V CDR1 and CDR2: LNHDA, SQIVND (reference sequence). V was pared by 2 bases and J by 4 bases, with 9 bases of the junction left unmatched. The full variable domain, its missing parts supplied by reference TRBV19 and TRBJ2-2, is DGGITQSPKYLFRKEGQNVTLSCEQNLNHDAMYWYRQDPGQGLRLIYYSQIVNDFQKGDIAEGYSVSREKKESFPLTVTSAQKNPTAFYLCASSITRTGRSTGELFFGEGSRLTVL.

This clone has just a few counts. This chain uses TRBV6-5 with TRBJ1-1, with 8 positions matching TRBD1. This CDR3 is built from 13 residues. The J segment lost 10 bases and the V segment lost 2 bases, leaving 6 bases of the junction unmatched. Germline CDR1 MNHEY, CDR2 SVGAGI. The CDR3 DNA reads as TGTGCCAGCAGTTACCCTGGGACAGGCCGAGCTTTCTTT. Its translation is CASSYPGTGRAFF.

The count of this clone is one. The J gene is TRBJ2-1, the V gene TRBV21-1; the D segment call TRBD2 is taken from the table without a DNA check. TRBV21-1 is an annotated pseudogene. The CDR3 sequence is 17 residues long. The CDR3 sequence is CASSFFYGTSGYNEQFF. CDR3 nucleotides: TGTGCCAGCAGCTTTTTCTATGGGACTAGCGGGTACAATGAGCAGTTCTTC.

The V call is TRBV2, the J call TRBJ1-2; D gene unclear. This CDR3 contains 13 residues. Germline lookup yields CDR1 SNHLY and CDR2 FYNNEI. Trimming removed 8 bases at V and 4 bases at J, with 14 bases between. CDR3 protein: CASRGGSLYGYTF. The CDR3 coding sequence is TGTGCCAGCCGAGGAGGGTCCCTCTATGGCTACACCTTC.

The chain is built from TRBV7-2 and TRBJ2-3, with TRBD1 identical over 8 bases. This CDR3 has 16 residues. Losses at the gene ends were 5 bases for V and 6 bases for J; bases not matched to a gene: 13. Per germline, CDR1 SGHTA and CDR2 FQGNSA. CDR3 sequence: CASSTPQGGIVDTQYF. Written as DNA, the CDR3 is TGTGCCAGCAGCACCCCACAGGGGGGTATAGTGGATACGCAGTATTTT.

This CDR3 reads CASTVGTLQETQYF. CDR3 sequence (DNA): TGTGCCAGCACCGTGGGTACACTACAAGAGACCCAGTACTTC. J is TRBJ2-5 and V is TRBV2; no clear D. CDR3 length: 14 amino acids. Germline CDR1 SNHLY, CDR2 FYNNEI. Trimming left V 7 bases short and J 2 bases short, with 14 bases between.

This sequence joins TRBV7-2 and TRBJ1-4; TRBD1 might be the D (5 bases). The CDR3 totals 15 residues. CDR1 and CDR2 from the germline V gene are SGHTA and FQGNSA. V lost 1 base to trimming and J lost 8 bases, with 14 bases between them. The CDR3 is CASSLVGAYGEKLFF. The CDR3, as DNA: TGTGCCAGCAGCTTAGTTGGGGCCTACGGGGAAAAACTGTTTTTT.

The rearrangement uses TRBV4-2 and TRBJ2-5, with TRBD2 matching over 10 bases. The CDR3 length is 16 residues. Unmatched junction bases numbered 6, after V lost 1 base and J lost 4 bases. In germline, CDR1 is LGHNA, CDR2 YNFKEQ. The CDR3 DNA reads TGTGCCAGCAGCCAAGCTTCGGGACTAGCGATAGAGACCCAGTACTTC. Its protein is CASSQASGLAIETQYF.

The rearrangement joins TRBV30 to TRBJ2-1; 12 bases are shared with TRBD2. V was pared by 0 bases and J by 8 bases, with 11 bases of the junction left unmatched. Germline V gene data show CDR1 as GTSNPN and CDR2 as SVGIG (reference sequence). The CDR3 has 17 amino acids. The CDR3 loop is CAWSVRFGLAGLDEQFF. The CDR3 DNA follows: TGTGCCTGGAGTGTACGATTCGGACTAGCGGGACTAGATGAGCAGTTCTTC.

This chain links TRBV10-3 with TRBJ2-1, with TRBD2 matching over 13 bases. V lost 8 bases to trimming and J lost 7 bases; unmatched junction nucleotides: 2. The CDR3 extends over 13 amino acids. Germline V lookup: CDR1 ENHRY, CDR2 SYGVKD. CDR3 DNA sequence: TGTGCCATCGAGACTAGCGGGAGGAATGAGCAGTTCTTC. This translates into CAIETSGRNEQFF.

Details on this clone: A read error may account for a junction end that differs from germline. The gene calls are TRBV7-9 and TRBJ2-7; 10 bases line up with TRBD1. The length of the CDR3 is 16 residues. Germline CDR1 and CDR2: SEHNR and FQNEAQ (reference sequence). CDR3 amino acids: CSSSFIGGTGAYEQYF. The CDR3 DNA is TGTTCCAGCAGCTTTATTGGCGGGACAGGGGCCTACGAGCAGTACTTC.

The V call is TRBV4-1, the J call TRBJ2-3; TRBD2 aligns across 7 bases. This CDR3 has 18 amino acids. Looked up from germline, CDR1 is MGHRA and CDR2 is YSYEKL. With V trimmed by 0 bases and J by 3 bases, 12 bases remained unmatched. The chain's CDR3 is CASSQDGFRGSLTDTQYF. The CDR3, as DNA: TGCGCCAGCAGCCAAGATGGGTTTCGCGGGAGCCTTACAGATACGCAGTATTTT.

This rearrangement joins TRBV4-2 to TRBJ1-4, with TRBD1 identical over 11 bases. From germline, CDR1 is LGHNA and CDR2 YNFKEQ. V gave up 3 bases and J gave up 6 bases; unmatched junction bases: 3. CDR3 length: 15 amino acids. The CDR3 region has the DNA TGTGCCAGCAGCCACCCGGGACAGGGGGATGAAAAACTGTTTTTT. Its translation is CASSHPGQGDEKLFF.

The J gene is TRBJ2-2, the V gene TRBV30, with TRBD2 matching 11 bases. This CDR3 is built from 15 residues. Germline CDR1 GTSNPN, CDR2 SVGIG (reference sequence). The V segment lost 0 bases and the J segment 6 bases; nucleotides outside the gene matches: 3. The CDR3 protein is CAWSVLAGEAGELFF. The DNA of the CDR3 is TGTGCCTGGAGTGTACTAGCGGGAGAGGCCGGGGAGCTGTTTTTT.

CDR3 DNA sequence: TGTGCCAGCGCCCCACAACCTCCACCCTATGGCTACACCTTC. Residues: CASAPQPPPYGYTF. The chain is built from TRBV7-9 and TRBJ1-2; D remains unclear. The CDR3 runs to 14 residues. Germline V CDR1 and CDR2: SEHNR, FQNEAQ (reference sequence). Trimming shortened V by 8 bases and J by 4 bases, and 17 bases separated the two germline ends.

With regard to this clone: Germline and junction disagree at one end, which may indicate a read error. V usage is TRBV7-9 and J usage is TRBJ1-1; unclear D gene. This CDR3 region has 12 residues. Germline assignment: CDR1 SEHNR and CDR2 FQNEAQ (reference sequence). The CDR3 DNA reads TGTTCCAGCAGCTTAGTACCGGCTGAAGCTTTCTTT. Amino acids: CSSSLVPAEAFF.

The chain carries TRBV4-3 and TRBJ2-7; D may be TRBD2 (6 bases). CDR1 is LGHNA, CDR2 YSLEER, per germline. This CDR3 has 15 residues. V shed 0 bases and J shed 7 bases, with 16 bases lying between them. The CDR3 region is CASSQDLGGFVEQYF. The CDR3 nucleotides are TGCGCCAGCAGCCAAGATCTTGGAGGGTTTGTTGAGCAGTACTTC.

The chain combines TRBV27 with TRBJ2-1, with 8 nucleotides matching TRBD2. This CDR3 is built from 16 residues. J was trimmed by 4 bases and V by 6 bases; bases with no gene match: 11. Germline V gives CDR1 MNHEY, CDR2 SMNVEV (reference sequence). The CDR3 coding sequence is TGTGCCAGCAGATTTATAGCGGGGAGCAGTTACAATGAGCAGTTCTTC. Protein: CASRFIAGSSYNEQFF.

V and J are TRBV6-6 and TRBJ2-3; weak D call: TRBD2 (6 bases). The CDR3 runs to 15 residues. V dropped 2 bases and J dropped 1 base, with 10 bases sitting between them. CDR1 MNHNY and CDR2 SVGAGI come from the germline V gene (reference sequence). CDR3 nucleotide sequence: TGTGCCAGCAGTTACGGCGGGGAGGGCACAGATACGCAGTATTTT. Translation gives CASSYGGEGTDTQYF.

The CDR3 loop reads CASRGGAGQANYGYTF. The CDR3 DNA follows: TGTGCCAGTAGGGGGGGGGCAGGGCAAGCTAACTATGGCTACACCTTC. The chain employs TRBV19 and TRBJ1-2; D may be TRBD1 (6 bases). The V gene's germline CDR1 is LNHDA and CDR2 SQIVND (reference sequence). The CDR3 spans 16 residues. V lost 6 bases and J lost 0, with 17 bases in between.